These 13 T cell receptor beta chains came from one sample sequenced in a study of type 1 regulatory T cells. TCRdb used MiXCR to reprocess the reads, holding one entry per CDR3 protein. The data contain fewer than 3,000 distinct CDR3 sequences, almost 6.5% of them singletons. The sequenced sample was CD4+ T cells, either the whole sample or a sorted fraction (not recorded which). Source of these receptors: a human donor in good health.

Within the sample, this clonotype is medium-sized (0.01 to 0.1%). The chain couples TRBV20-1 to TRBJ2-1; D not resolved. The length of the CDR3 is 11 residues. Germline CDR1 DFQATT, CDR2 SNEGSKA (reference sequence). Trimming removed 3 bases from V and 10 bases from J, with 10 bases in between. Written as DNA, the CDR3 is TGCAGTGCTAGGCCCCAAATCGAGCAGTTCTTC. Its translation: CSARPQIEQFF.

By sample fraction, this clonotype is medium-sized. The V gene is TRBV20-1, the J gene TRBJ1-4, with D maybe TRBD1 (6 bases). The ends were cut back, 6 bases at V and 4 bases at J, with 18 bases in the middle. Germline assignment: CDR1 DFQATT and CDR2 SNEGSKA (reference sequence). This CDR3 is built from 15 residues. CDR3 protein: CSAKVPTGGNEKLFF. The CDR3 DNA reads TGCAGTGCCAAGGTCCCGACAGGCGGTAATGAAAAACTGTTTTTT.

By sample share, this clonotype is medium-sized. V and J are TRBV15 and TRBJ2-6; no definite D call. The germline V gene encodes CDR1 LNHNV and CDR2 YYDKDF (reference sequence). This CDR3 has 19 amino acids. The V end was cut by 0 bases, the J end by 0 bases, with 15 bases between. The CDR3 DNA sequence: TGTGCCACCAGCAGAGAGTCTTGGAACCGCGCCTCTGGGGCCAACGTCCTGACTTTC. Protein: CATSRESWNRASGANVLTF.

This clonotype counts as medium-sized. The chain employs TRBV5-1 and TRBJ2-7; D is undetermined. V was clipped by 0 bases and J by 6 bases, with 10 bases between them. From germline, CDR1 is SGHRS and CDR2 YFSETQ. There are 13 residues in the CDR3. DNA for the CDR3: TGCGCCAGCAGCTTGGCCGGGCTCTCCGAGCAGTACTTC. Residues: CASSLAGLSEQYF.

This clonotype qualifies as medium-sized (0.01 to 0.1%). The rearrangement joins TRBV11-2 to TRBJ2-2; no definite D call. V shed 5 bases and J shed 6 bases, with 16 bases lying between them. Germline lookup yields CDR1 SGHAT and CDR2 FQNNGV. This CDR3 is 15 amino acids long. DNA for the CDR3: TGTGCCAGCAGCGCCCTACCTCAACTCGCCGGGGAGCTGTTTTTT. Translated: CASSALPQLAGELFF.

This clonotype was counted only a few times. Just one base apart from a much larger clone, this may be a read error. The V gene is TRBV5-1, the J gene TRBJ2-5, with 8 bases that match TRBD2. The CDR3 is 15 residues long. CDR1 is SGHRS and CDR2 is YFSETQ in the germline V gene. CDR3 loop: CANSFSGGSQETQYF. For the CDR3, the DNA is TGCGCCAACAGCTTCTCGGGGGGGAGTCAAGAGACCCAGTACTTC.

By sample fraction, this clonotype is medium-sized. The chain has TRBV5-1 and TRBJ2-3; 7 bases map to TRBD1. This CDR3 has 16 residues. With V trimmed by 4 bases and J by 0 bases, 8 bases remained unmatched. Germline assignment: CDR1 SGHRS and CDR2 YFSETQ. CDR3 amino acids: CASSAGTVSSTDTQYF. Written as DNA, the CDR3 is TGCGCCAGCAGCGCCGGGACAGTTTCTAGCACAGATACGCAGTATTTT.

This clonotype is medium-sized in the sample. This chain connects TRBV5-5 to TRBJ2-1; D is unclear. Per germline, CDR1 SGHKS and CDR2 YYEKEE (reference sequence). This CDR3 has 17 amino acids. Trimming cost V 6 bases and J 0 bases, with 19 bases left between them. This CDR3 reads CASTPLRPSSSYNEQFF. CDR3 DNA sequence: TGTGCCAGCACCCCCTTACGTCCGTCGAGCTCCTACAATGAGCAGTTCTTC. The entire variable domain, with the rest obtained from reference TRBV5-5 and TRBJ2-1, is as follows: DAGVTQSPTHLIKTRGQQVTLRCSPISGHKSVSWYQQVLGQGPQFIFQYYEKEERGRGNFPDRFSARQFPNYSSELNVNALLLGDSALYLCASTPLRPSSSYNEQFFGPGTRLTVL.

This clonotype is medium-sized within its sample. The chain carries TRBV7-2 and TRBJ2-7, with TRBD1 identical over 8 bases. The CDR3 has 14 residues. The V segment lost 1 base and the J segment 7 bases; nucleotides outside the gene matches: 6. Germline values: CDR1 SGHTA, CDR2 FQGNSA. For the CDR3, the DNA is TGTGCCAGCAGCTTAGAGGACAGGGCCCGGGAGCAGTACTTC. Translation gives CASSLEDRAREQYF. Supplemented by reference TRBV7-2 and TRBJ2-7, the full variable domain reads GAGVSQSPSNKVTEKGKDVELRCDPISGHTALYWYRQSLGQGLEFLIYFQGNSAPDKSGLPSDRFSAERTGGSVSTLTIQRTQQEDSAVYLCASSLEDRAREQYFGPGTRLTVT.

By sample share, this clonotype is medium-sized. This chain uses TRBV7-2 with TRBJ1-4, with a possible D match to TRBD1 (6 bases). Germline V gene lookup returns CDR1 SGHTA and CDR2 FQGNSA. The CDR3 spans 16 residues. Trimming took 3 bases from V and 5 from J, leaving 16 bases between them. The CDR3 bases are TGTGCCAGCAGCTTTTTTTCGACAGGAAGAAATGAAAAACTGTTTTTT. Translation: CASSFFSTGRNEKLFF. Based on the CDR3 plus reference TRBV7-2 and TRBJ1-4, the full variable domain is GAGVSQSPSNKVTEKGKDVELRCDPISGHTALYWYRQSLGQGLEFLIYFQGNSAPDKSGLPSDRFSAERTGGSVSTLTIQRTQQEDSAVYLCASSFFSTGRNEKLFFGSGTQLSVL.

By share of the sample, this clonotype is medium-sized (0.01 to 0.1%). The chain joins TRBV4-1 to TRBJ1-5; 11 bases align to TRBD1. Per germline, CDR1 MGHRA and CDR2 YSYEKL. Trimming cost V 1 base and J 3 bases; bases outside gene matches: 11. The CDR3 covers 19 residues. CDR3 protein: CASSQVTGTGGLFNQPQHF. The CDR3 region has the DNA TGCGCCAGCAGCCAAGTCACCGGGACAGGGGGATTGTTCAATCAGCCCCAGCATTTT.

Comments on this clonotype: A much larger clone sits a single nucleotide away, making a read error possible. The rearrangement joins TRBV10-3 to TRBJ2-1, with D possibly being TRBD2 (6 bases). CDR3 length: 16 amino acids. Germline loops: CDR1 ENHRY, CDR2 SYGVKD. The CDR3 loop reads CANSESPGVTYNEQFF. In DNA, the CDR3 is TGTGCCAACAGTGAGAGTCCGGGGGTAACCTACAATGAGCAGTTCTTC.

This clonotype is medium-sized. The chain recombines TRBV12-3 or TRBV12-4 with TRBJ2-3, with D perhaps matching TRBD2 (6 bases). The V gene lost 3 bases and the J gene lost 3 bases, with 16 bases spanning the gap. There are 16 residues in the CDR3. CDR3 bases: TGTGCCAGCAGTTTTGTGTCTAGCGTGAGGACAGATACGCAGTATTTT. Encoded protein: CASSFVSSVRTDTQYF.